A selection of T cell receptor beta chains follows, all from one sample in a study of blood T cells in healthy people across ages. TCRdb ran MiXCR on the 5' RACE reads and lists one entry per CDR3 protein. The repertoire holds 800,000 or so distinct CDR3 sequences, with more than 20% as singletons. This sample also appeared in a second study, on T cells of mothers and their children.

Material: blood. Source of these receptors: a boy aged 5-17 years in good health. CDR3s include the opening cysteine and the closing phenylalanine or tryptophan. The order of the fields is D gene, V gene, J gene, CDR3 length, clone size, CDR3 protein, CDR3 DNA. The D gene is left open where the match is weak. The listing skips clone size in some rows; elsewhere it reads once, few, many or a size class.

D gene: TRBD1
V gene: TRBV2
J gene: TRBJ2-6
CDR3 length: 16
clone size: -
CDR3 protein: CARQEGTVSGANVQTF
CDR3 DNA: TGTGCCAGACAAGAAGGGACAGTCTCTGGGGCCAACGTCCAGACTTTC

D gene: -
V gene: TRBV3-1
J gene: TRBJ2-3
CDR3 length: 13
clone size: few
CDR3 protein: CASSRRGGDTQYF
CDR3 DNA: TGTGCCAGCAGCCGGCGAGGGGGGGATACGCAGTATTTT

D gene: TRBD1
V gene: TRBV12-3/TRBV12-4
J gene: TRBJ1-5
CDR3 length: 13
clone size: -
CDR3 protein: CASSFNTGVPQHF
CDR3 DNA: TGTGCCAGCAGTTTCAACACAGGGGTGCCCCAGCATTTT

D gene: TRBD2
V gene: TRBV6-2/TRBV6-3
J gene: TRBJ2-7
CDR3 length: 15
clone size: few
CDR3 protein: CASSYKLAGVYEQYF
CDR3 DNA: TGTGCCAGCAGTTACAAGCTAGCGGGAGTCTACGAGCAGTACTTC

D gene: -
V gene: TRBV2
J gene: TRBJ2-1
CDR3 length: 16
clone size: few
CDR3 protein: CASSEERQISYNEQFF
CDR3 DNA: TGTGCCAGCAGTGAAGAGAGGCAGATATCCTACAATGAGCAGTTCTTC

D gene: -
V gene: TRBV7-2
J gene: TRBJ2-7
CDR3 length: 16
clone size: few
CDR3 protein: CASSRLIGTEIYEQYF
CDR3 DNA: TGTGCCAGCAGCCGTCTAATCGGGACGGAGATATACGAGCAGTACTTC

D gene: -
V gene: TRBV4-3
J gene: TRBJ2-5
CDR3 length: 16
clone size: -
CDR3 protein: CASSPDTSRELETQYF
CDR3 DNA: TGCGCCAGCAGCCCGGATACTAGTCGGGAGCTAGAGACCCAGTACTTC

D gene: -
V gene: TRBV29-1
J gene: TRBJ1-1
CDR3 length: 13
clone size: few
CDR3 protein: CSVEPQLNTEAFF
CDR3 DNA: TGCAGCGTTGAGCCTCAACTGAACACTGAAGCTTTCTTT

D gene: -
V gene: TRBV24-1
J gene: TRBJ2-1
CDR3 length: 14
clone size: -
CDR3 protein: CATSDLRINNEQFF
CDR3 DNA: TGTGCCACCAGTGATTTGCGGATTAACAATGAGCAGTTCTTC

D gene: -
V gene: TRBV9
J gene: TRBJ1-2
CDR3 length: 15
clone size: -
CDR3 protein: CASSVGGEAHYGYTF
CDR3 DNA: TGTGCCAGCAGCGTAGGAGGTGAAGCGCACTATGGCTACACCTTC

D gene: TRBD2
V gene: TRBV7-2
J gene: TRBJ2-7
CDR3 length: 17
clone size: few
CDR3 protein: CASSRLAGTIPSYEQYF
CDR3 DNA: TGTGCCAGCAGTCGACTAGCGGGCACTATTCCCTCCTACGAGCAGTACTTC

D gene: -
V gene: TRBV28
J gene: TRBJ2-7
CDR3 length: 16
clone size: -
CDR3 protein: CASSSNMGSRSYEQYF
CDR3 DNA: TGTGCCAGCAGTTCCAACATGGGATCCCGCTCCTACGAGCAGTACTTC

D gene: TRBD1
V gene: TRBV7-2
J gene: TRBJ2-5
CDR3 length: 15
clone size: -
CDR3 protein: CASSSGTAGLETQYF
CDR3 DNA: TGTGCCAGCAGCTCTGGGACAGCCGGCTTGGAGACCCAGTACTTC

D gene: -
V gene: TRBV12-3/TRBV12-4
J gene: TRBJ2-3
CDR3 length: 15
clone size: few
CDR3 protein: CASFSRSTSTDTQYF
CDR3 DNA: TGTGCCAGCTTTTCTCGGAGTACTAGCACAGATACGCAGTATTTT

D gene: TRBD2
V gene: TRBV20-1
J gene: TRBJ2-5
CDR3 length: 16
clone size: -
CDR3 protein: CSARGTSGGALETQYF
CDR3 DNA: TGCAGTGCTAGAGGGACTAGCGGGGGGGCCCTGGAGACCCAGTACTTC

D gene: -
V gene: TRBV4-3
J gene: TRBJ2-2
CDR3 length: 15
clone size: once
CDR3 protein: CASSQDSRSTGELFF
CDR3 DNA: TGCGCCAGCAGCCAAGATTCGAGAAGCACCGGGGAGCTGTTTTTT

D gene: TRBD2
V gene: TRBV29-1
J gene: TRBJ2-3
CDR3 length: 14
clone size: few
CDR3 protein: CSVEDPPSGGGKYF
CDR3 DNA: TGCAGCGTTGAAGACCCTCCTAGCGGGGGGGGAAAGTATTTT

D gene: TRBD1
V gene: TRBV12-3/TRBV12-4
J gene: TRBJ2-7
CDR3 length: 17
clone size: -
CDR3 protein: CASSFFPPGQGKVEQYF
CDR3 DNA: TGTGCCAGCAGTTTTTTTCCGCCGGGACAGGGGAAAGTAGAGCAGTACTTC

D gene: TRBD2
V gene: TRBV12-3/TRBV12-4
J gene: TRBJ2-7
CDR3 length: 16
clone size: few
CDR3 protein: CASSFPIKRGSYEQYF
CDR3 DNA: TGTGCCAGCAGTTTCCCTATAAAGCGGGGTTCCTACGAGCAGTACTTC

D gene: -
V gene: TRBV4-3
J gene: TRBJ2-5
CDR3 length: 13
clone size: -
CDR3 protein: CASSLSSESTQYF
CDR3 DNA: TGCGCCAGCAGCCTTAGCTCGGAGTCGACCCAGTACTTC

D gene: TRBD1
V gene: TRBV9
J gene: TRBJ1-4
CDR3 length: 14
clone size: -
CDR3 protein: CASSSQGSGEKLFF
CDR3 DNA: TGTGCCAGCAGCTCACAGGGGTCGGGTGAAAAACTGTTTTTT

D gene: TRBD2
V gene: TRBV20-1
J gene: TRBJ2-4
CDR3 length: 17
clone size: -
CDR3 protein: CSADWGLAGRAKNIQYF
CDR3 DNA: TGCAGTGCTGATTGGGGACTAGCGGGAAGAGCCAAAAACATTCAGTACTTC

D gene: -
V gene: TRBV5-1
J gene: TRBJ2-3
CDR3 length: 14
clone size: few
CDR3 protein: CASSLEVTTDTQYF
CDR3 DNA: TGCGCCAGCAGCTTGGAGGTTACGACAGATACGCAGTATTTT

D gene: TRBD1
V gene: TRBV6-2/TRBV6-3
J gene: TRBJ2-5
CDR3 length: 16
clone size: -
CDR3 protein: CATQDRDRGLVETQYF
CDR3 DNA: TGTGCCACCCAAGACCGGGACAGGGGTTTGGTAGAGACCCAGTACTTC

D gene: -
V gene: TRBV6-5
J gene: TRBJ2-7
CDR3 length: 13
clone size: few
CDR3 protein: CASKGALNYEQYF
CDR3 DNA: TGTGCCAGCAAAGGGGCTTTAAACTACGAGCAGTACTTC

D gene: -
V gene: TRBV29-1
J gene: TRBJ1-2
CDR3 length: 13
clone size: few
CDR3 protein: CSVEGGDGYGYTF
CDR3 DNA: TGCAGCGTTGAAGGGGGGGATGGTTATGGCTACACCTTC

D gene: -
V gene: TRBV10-3
J gene: TRBJ1-2
CDR3 length: 13
clone size: -
CDR3 protein: CAIGEDGGYGYTF
CDR3 DNA: TGTGCCATCGGTGAGGACGGAGGCTATGGCTACACCTTC

D gene: -
V gene: TRBV20-1
J gene: TRBJ1-4
CDR3 length: 12
clone size: -
CDR3 protein: CSANVHGEKLFF
CDR3 DNA: TGCAGTGCTAATGTGCACGGAGAAAAACTGTTTTTT

D gene: TRBD2
V gene: TRBV20-1
J gene: TRBJ2-7
CDR3 length: 17
clone size: -
CDR3 protein: CSARSLSGLARSYEQYF
CDR3 DNA: TGTAGTGCTAGATCCCTATCGGGACTAGCGAGATCCTACGAGCAGTACTTC

D gene: -
V gene: TRBV7-2
J gene: TRBJ1-5
CDR3 length: 15
clone size: -
CDR3 protein: CASSLGSGTNQPQHF
CDR3 DNA: TGTGCCAGCAGCTTAGGTTCCGGGACCAATCAGCCCCAGCATTTT

D gene: TRBD1
V gene: TRBV6-6
J gene: TRBJ2-7
CDR3 length: 15
clone size: few
CDR3 protein: CASSYATGRLNEQYF
CDR3 DNA: TGTGCCAGCAGTTACGCGACAGGGCGTTTGAACGAGCAGTACTTC

D gene: -
V gene: TRBV7-3
J gene: TRBJ2-1
CDR3 length: 15
clone size: few
CDR3 protein: CASSRGPPYYNEQFF
CDR3 DNA: TGTGCCAGCAGCCGCGGGCCCCCCTACTACAATGAGCAGTTCTTC

D gene: -
V gene: TRBV5-1
J gene: TRBJ1-1
CDR3 length: 14
clone size: -
CDR3 protein: CASSFDSRDTEAFF
CDR3 DNA: TGCGCCAGCAGCTTCGACAGTCGGGACACTGAAGCTTTCTTT

D gene: TRBD1
V gene: TRBV14
J gene: TRBJ2-7
CDR3 length: 17
clone size: few
CDR3 protein: CASSQGRVYTGGYEQYF
CDR3 DNA: TGTGCCAGCAGCCAGGGGCGTGTCTATACAGGGGGCTACGAGCAGTACTTC

D gene: -
V gene: TRBV7-6
J gene: TRBJ1-1
CDR3 length: 14
clone size: -
CDR3 protein: CASSPRGQPAEAFF
CDR3 DNA: TGTGCCAGCAGCCCGCGGGGCCAGCCTGCTGAGGCTTTCTTT

D gene: -
V gene: TRBV11-2
J gene: TRBJ1-6
CDR3 length: 15
clone size: few
CDR3 protein: CASSLDGGGNSPLHF
CDR3 DNA: TGTGCCAGCAGCTTAGATGGGGGGGGAAATTCACCCCTCCACTTT

D gene: -
V gene: TRBV20-1
J gene: TRBJ2-7
CDR3 length: 12
clone size: -
CDR3 protein: CSARDSHYEQYF
CDR3 DNA: TGCAGTGCTAGAGATAGCCACTACGAGCAGTACTTC

D gene: -
V gene: TRBV15
J gene: TRBJ1-5
CDR3 length: 13
clone size: -
CDR3 protein: CATSSDPNQPQHF
CDR3 DNA: TGTGCCACCAGCAGCGACCCGAATCAGCCCCAGCATTTT

D gene: TRBD2
V gene: TRBV28
J gene: TRBJ2-3
CDR3 length: 16
clone size: -
CDR3 protein: CASGRGEGHLLDTQYF
CDR3 DNA: TGTGCCAGCGGCCGAGGGGAGGGCCATCTTCTAGATACGCAGTATTTT

D gene: -
V gene: TRBV7-8
J gene: TRBJ2-5
CDR3 length: 14
clone size: -
CDR3 protein: CASSPGTIQETQYF
CDR3 DNA: TGTGCCAGCAGCCCAGGGACGATCCAAGAGACCCAGTACTTC

D gene: -
V gene: TRBV7-2
J gene: TRBJ2-7
CDR3 length: 14
clone size: once
CDR3 protein: CASTLQAAGGEQYF
CDR3 DNA: TGTGCCAGCACCCTCCAAGCAGCCGGAGGGGAGCAGTACTTC

D gene: TRBD2
V gene: TRBV11-2
J gene: TRBJ2-7
CDR3 length: 16
clone size: -
CDR3 protein: CASRIEVGLAHYEQYF
CDR3 DNA: TGTGCCAGCAGGATAGAGGTTGGACTAGCCCACTACGAGCAGTACTTC

D gene: -
V gene: TRBV27
J gene: TRBJ2-5
CDR3 length: 14
clone size: few
CDR3 protein: CASRDRMLQETQYF
CDR3 DNA: TGTGCCAGCAGGGACAGAATGCTCCAAGAGACCCAGTACTTC

D gene: -
V gene: TRBV14
J gene: TRBJ2-1
CDR3 length: 10
clone size: -
CDR3 protein: CASSGAKQFF
CDR3 DNA: TGTGCCAGCAGCGGGGCGAAGCAGTTCTTC

D gene: -
V gene: TRBV4-1
J gene: TRBJ1-6
CDR3 length: 15
clone size: -
CDR3 protein: CASSQVAVDNSPLHF
CDR3 DNA: TGCGCCAGCAGCCAAGTGGCTGTGGATAACTCACCCCTCCACTTT

D gene: -
V gene: TRBV19
J gene: TRBJ1-5
CDR3 length: 14
clone size: few
CDR3 protein: CASSMRGFDQPQHF
CDR3 DNA: TGTGCCAGTAGTATGAGAGGTTTTGATCAGCCCCAGCATTTT

D gene: -
V gene: TRBV15
J gene: TRBJ1-4
CDR3 length: 17
clone size: few
CDR3 protein: CATSRGNSDSLGEKLFF
CDR3 DNA: TGTGCCACCAGCAGGGGAAACAGTGACAGCCTTGGGGAAAAACTGTTTTTT

D gene: -
V gene: TRBV15
J gene: TRBJ1-4
CDR3 length: 18
clone size: few
CDR3 protein: CATSRDLFWHTTNEKLFF
CDR3 DNA: TGTGCCACCAGCAGAGATCTATTTTGGCATACAACTAATGAAAAACTGTTTTTT

D gene: -
V gene: TRBV2
J gene: TRBJ1-2
CDR3 length: 13
clone size: -
CDR3 protein: CASRPNSNYGYTF
CDR3 DNA: TGTGCCAGCAGGCCCAATTCTAACTATGGCTACACCTTC

D gene: TRBD2
V gene: TRBV3-1
J gene: TRBJ2-7
CDR3 length: 15
clone size: -
CDR3 protein: CASSLAGTKTYEQYF
CDR3 DNA: TGTGCCAGCAGCCTAGCCGGGACTAAAACCTACGAGCAGTACTTC

D gene: -
V gene: TRBV7-8
J gene: TRBJ2-5
CDR3 length: 15
clone size: few
CDR3 protein: CASSIGVSGQETQYF
CDR3 DNA: TGTGCCAGCAGCATCGGGGTTAGCGGCCAAGAGACCCAGTACTTC

D gene: -
V gene: TRBV6-2/TRBV6-3
J gene: TRBJ1-2
CDR3 length: 17
clone size: few
CDR3 protein: CASKPTFEGTTNYGYTF
CDR3 DNA: TGTGCCAGCAAACCGACTTTCGAGGGGACCACTAACTATGGCTACACCTTC

D gene: TRBD2
V gene: TRBV20-1
J gene: TRBJ2-1
CDR3 length: 15
clone size: -
CDR3 protein: CSAVNSGRGKNEQFF
CDR3 DNA: TGCAGTGCTGTTAATAGCGGGAGAGGTAAAAATGAGCAGTTCTTC

D gene: TRBD2
V gene: TRBV7-9
J gene: TRBJ2-5
CDR3 length: 14
clone size: few
CDR3 protein: CASSLIREGETQYF
CDR3 DNA: TGTGCCAGCAGCTTAATCAGGGAGGGGGAGACCCAGTACTTC

D gene: -
V gene: TRBV28
J gene: TRBJ1-2
CDR3 length: 15
clone size: -
CDR3 protein: CASSIGDGTLYGYTF
CDR3 DNA: TGTGCCAGCAGCATAGGTGACGGGACCCTCTATGGCTACACCTTC

D gene: -
V gene: TRBV20-1
J gene: TRBJ2-1
CDR3 length: 14
clone size: -
CDR3 protein: CSARGGPTANEQFF
CDR3 DNA: TGCAGTGCTAGAGGCGGTCCCACGGCAAATGAGCAGTTCTTC

D gene: -
V gene: TRBV20-1
J gene: TRBJ2-3
CDR3 length: 13
clone size: -
CDR3 protein: CSATGRFTDTQYF
CDR3 DNA: TGCAGTGCTACCGGGCGGTTCACAGATACGCAGTATTTT

D gene: -
V gene: TRBV12-3/TRBV12-4
J gene: TRBJ2-1
CDR3 length: 14
clone size: few
CDR3 protein: CASRGASGDNEQFF
CDR3 DNA: TGTGCCAGCAGGGGGGCGTCGGGTGACAATGAGCAGTTCTTC

D gene: -
V gene: TRBV7-9
J gene: TRBJ1-4
CDR3 length: 16
clone size: few
CDR3 protein: CASSSSGGADSEKLFF
CDR3 DNA: TGTGCCAGCAGCTCCTCCGGGGGGGCCGACTCTGAAAAACTGTTTTTT

D gene: -
V gene: TRBV7-2
J gene: TRBJ2-1
CDR3 length: 13
clone size: -
CDR3 protein: CASSWGLSNEQFF
CDR3 DNA: TGTGCCAGCAGCTGGGGACTTTCCAATGAGCAGTTCTTC